Below are 27 T cell receptor beta chains sequenced from a single sample in a study of human T cells and chemical hapten exposure. Individual cDNA molecules (in the library) carried attached unique molecular identifiers. One entry per CDR3 protein, called by TCRdb with MiXCR from the reads. The table lists around 120,000 distinct CDR3 sequences, about 7.7% of them singletons, with 1.2% to 1.5% in the top ten. Unfractionated whole blood yielded the extracted total RNA. The sequenced sample was whole blood. Receptor source: a human donor in good health. Some clones in this sample may be carry-over from other donors' samples.

Only a few counts were recorded for this clonotype. V is TRBV14 and J is TRBJ2-1; D unresolved. V lost 5 bases to trimming and J lost 8 bases, with 7 bases between them. There are 11 residues in the CDR3. Per germline, CDR1 SGHDN and CDR2 FVKESK. Here the CDR3 DNA reads TGTGCCAGCAGCTCCTCGTATGAGCAGTTCTTC. This gives the protein CASSSSYEQFF.

This clonotype has more than one count but fewer than ten. The CDR3 region is CASSSSGTNYEQYF. CDR3 DNA: TGCGCCAGCAGCTCATCCGGGACAAACTACGAGCAGTACTTC. The gene calls are TRBV5-1 and TRBJ2-7; tentatively, D is TRBD1 (6 bases). Germline CDR1 reads SGHRS; CDR2 reads YFSETQ. The CDR3 covers 14 residues. The V and J ends lost 3 bases and 3 bases respectively, with 13 bases between them.

This clonotype occurred many times. This chain connects TRBV7-6 to TRBJ2-4, with D perhaps matching TRBD1 or TRBD2 (5 bases each). The CDR3 is 16 residues long. Germline assignment: CDR1 SGHVS and CDR2 FNYEAQ. V shed 1 base and J shed 2 bases, with 12 bases lying between them. CDR3 DNA: TGTGCCAGCAGCTTAGGGGGGATGGATACCAAAAACATTCAGTACTTC. Translation: CASSLGGMDTKNIQYF.

The chain combines TRBV5-6 with TRBJ2-3; the match to TRBD1 covers 8 bases. After removal of 0 bases from V and 3 bases from J, the junction contained 0 bases not matched to a gene. Germline CDR1 reads SGHDT; CDR2 reads YYEEEE. This CDR3 comprises 14 residues. The CDR3 coding sequence is TGTGCCAGCAGCTTGGACAGGGGGACAGATACGCAGTATTTT. Translated: CASSLDRGTDTQYF.

This clonotype has more than one count but fewer than ten. The chain is built from TRBV27 and TRBJ1-2, with 8 positions matching TRBD1. In germline, CDR1 is MNHEY, CDR2 SMNVEV (reference sequence). CDR3 size: 14 residues. Trimming at V came to 8 bases and at J to 6 bases, leaving 11 bases not matched to a gene. The CDR3 sequence: CASSSLGQGDGYTF. CDR3 nucleotides: TGTGCCAGCTCTTCCCTCGGACAGGGCGATGGCTACACCTTC.

This clonotype was seen many times. The rearrangement uses TRBV7-6 and TRBJ1-1, with D unclear. This CDR3 spans 14 amino acids. Germline V gene sequence: CDR1 SGHVS, CDR2 FNYEAQ. V lost 5 bases and J lost 1, with 11 bases in between. CDR3 DNA sequence: TGTGCCAGCAGCGATGGGAAGAGGAACACTGAAGCTTTCTTT. Residues: CASSDGKRNTEAFF. The whole variable domain, remainder taken from reference TRBV7-6 and TRBJ1-1, is GAGVSQSPRYKVTKRGQDVALRCDPISGHVSLYWYRQALGQGPEFLTYFNYEAQQDKSGLPNDRFSAERPEGSISTLTIQRTEQRDSAMYRCASSDGKRNTEAFFGQGTRLTVV.

V gene TRBV6-2 or TRBV6-3 combines with J gene TRBJ1-2, with TRBD1 matching 11 bases. The J segment lost 8 bases and the V segment lost 7 bases, leaving 9 bases of the junction unmatched. The CDR3 spans 14 residues. Germline CDR1 is MNHEY and CDR2 is SVGEGT. The chain's CDR3 is CASTKDRGRGGYTF. The CDR3 region has the DNA TGTGCCAGCACCAAGGACAGGGGGCGAGGCGGCTACACCTTC.

This clonotype was observed a few times. The rearrangement uses TRBV30 and TRBJ1-1; 8 bases fit TRBD1. This CDR3 has 12 amino acids. Germline V gene lookup returns CDR1 GTSNPN and CDR2 SVGIG (reference sequence). Unmatched junction bases numbered 3, after V lost 8 bases and J lost 1 base. CDR3 DNA: TGTGCCGCCGGGACAGGGAACACTGAAGCTTTCTTT. This translates into CAAGTGNTEAFF.

In its sample, this clonotype was seen many times. V is TRBV7-9 and J is TRBJ1-1; unclear D gene. The V gene lost 0 bases and the J gene lost 7 bases, with 9 bases spanning the gap. Looked up from germline, CDR1 is SEHNR and CDR2 is FQNEAQ (reference sequence). This CDR3 spans 13 amino acids. CDR3 sequence: CASSLARSDEAFF. As DNA, the CDR3 is TGTGCCAGCAGCTTAGCGAGGAGTGATGAAGCTTTCTTT. The full variable domain, with the rest looked up from reference TRBV7-9 and TRBJ1-1, is DTGVSQNPRHKITKRGQNVTFRCDPISEHNRLYWYRQTLGQGPEFLTYFQNEAQLEKSRLLSDRFSAERPKGSFSTLEIQRTEQGDSAMYLCASSLARSDEAFFGQGTRLTVV.

The chain combines TRBV11-2 with TRBJ2-7, with no clear D. The CDR3 loop spans 13 amino acids. The germline V gene has CDR1 SGHAT and CDR2 FQNNGV. Trimming took off 0 bases at V and 6 bases at J, with 9 bases between the two ends. Here the CDR3 reads CASSLDNGFEQYF. CDR3 nucleotide sequence: TGTGCCAGCAGCTTAGATAATGGGTTCGAGCAGTACTTC.

This rearrangement joins TRBV20-1 to TRBJ2-7, with TRBD2 matching over 10 bases. From germline, CDR1 is DFQATT and CDR2 SNEGSKA (reference sequence). J gave up 7 bases and V 3 bases, and 6 bases lay outside the gene matches. This CDR3 region has 13 residues. The CDR3 region has the DNA TGCAGTGCTAGTAAGGGACTAGCGTGGGAGCAGTACTTC. Translation: CSASKGLAWEQYF.

This clonotype has a count of ten or more. The junction shows a germline mismatch at one end, possibly a read error. The rearrangement uses TRBV29-1 and TRBJ1-1; no definite D call. Germline CDR1 and CDR2: SQVTM and ANQGSEA. The CDR3 has 13 residues. The CDR3 is CSVDSGVKTEAFF. The DNA for the CDR3 is TGCAGCGTTGATTCTGGGGTGAAGACTGAAGCTTTCTTT.

V usage is TRBV29-1 and J usage is TRBJ2-1; no clear D. The V end lost 5 bases, the J end lost 12 bases, and 17 bases lay between the germline ends. Germline values: CDR1 SQVTM, CDR2 ANQGSEA. This CDR3 is built from 12 residues. The CDR3 loop is CSVFDGNKGQFF. CDR3 sequence (DNA): TGCAGCGTTTTCGACGGAAACAAGGGGCAGTTCTTC.

This clonotype was observed a handful of times. The chain is built from TRBV30 and TRBJ2-5; the match to TRBD2 covers 14 bases. Germline CDR1 and CDR2: GTSNPN and SVGIG (reference sequence). J was trimmed by 7 bases and V by 6 bases; bases with no gene match: 10. The CDR3 is made up of 15 amino acids. The CDR3 sequence is CACGTSGSPPGTQYF. The CDR3 DNA reads TGTGCCTGTGGGACTAGCGGGAGTCCGCCTGGGACCCAGTACTTC.

This clonotype has just a few counts. CDR3 bases: TGCAGTGCTAGAGATGGGACCTCCCAGCAGCCCCAGCATTTT. Protein sequence: CSARDGTSQQPQHF. V usage is TRBV20-1 and J usage is TRBJ1-5; perhaps TRBD1 as D (5 bases). This CDR3 spans 14 amino acids. Germline values: CDR1 DFQATT, CDR2 SNEGSKA (reference sequence). The V end lost 0 bases, the J end lost 7 bases, and 13 bases lay between the germline ends.

The rearrangement joins TRBV6-5 to TRBJ2-7; the D gene is possibly TRBD2 (6 bases). The CDR3 is 13 amino acids. CDR1 is MNHEY, CDR2 SVGAGI, per germline. Trimming left V 5 bases short and J 6 bases short, with 14 bases between. The CDR3 loop reads CASSPAGLGEQYF. CDR3 sequence (DNA): TGTGCCAGCAGTCCCGCGGGGTTGGGCGAGCAGTACTTC.

The V and J genes are TRBV7-2 and TRBJ2-7, with 10 bases matching TRBD2. V shed 5 bases and J 3 bases; nucleotides not matched to a gene: 4. Germline assignment: CDR1 SGHTA and CDR2 FQGNSA. This CDR3 is 14 amino acids long. The CDR3 here is CASSRGLANYEQYF. CDR3 DNA sequence: TGTGCCAGCAGCAGGGGACTAGCGAACTACGAGCAGTACTTC.

The chain recombines TRBV20-1 with TRBJ2-5; the D gene is possibly TRBD1 (6 bases). The CDR3 consists of 16 residues. The germline V and J ends were trimmed by 5 bases and 2 bases, with 21 bases remaining between them. Germline CDR1 DFQATT, CDR2 SNEGSKA (reference sequence). The CDR3, as DNA: TGCAGTGCTTACCAACAACGGGCAGGGGTGCAAGAGACCCAGTACTTC. Its translation is CSAYQQRAGVQETQYF.

This clonotype was picked up a small number of times. The J gene is TRBJ2-3, the V gene TRBV20-1; TRBD2 matches 11 bases. V dropped 6 bases and J dropped 5; count of bases not matched to a gene: 7. The CDR3 extends over 14 amino acids. CDR1 and CDR2 from the germline V gene are DFQATT and SNEGSKA (reference sequence). CDR3 in amino acids: CSALSGGALDTQYF. The CDR3 DNA sequence: TGCAGTGCCCTTAGCGGGGGGGCTTTAGATACGCAGTATTTT.

This clonotype has at least ten counts. The chain couples TRBV7-9 to TRBJ1-6; no definite D call. V was trimmed by 1 base and J by 0 bases, leaving 7 bases between them. This CDR3 comprises 16 residues. The germline CDR1 and CDR2 sequences are SEHNR and FQNEAQ (reference sequence). The CDR3 loop is CASSLGGSSYNSPLHF. CDR3 bases: TGTGCCAGCAGCTTAGGGGGAAGCTCCTATAATTCACCCCTCCACTTT.

This clonotype was seen ten or more times. The chain employs TRBV4-2 and TRBJ1-1; D is perhaps TRBD1 (5 bases). The V and J ends lost 4 bases and 6 bases respectively, with 12 bases between them. The CDR3 consists of 13 residues. Per germline, CDR1 LGHNA and CDR2 YNFKEQ. DNA for the CDR3: TGTGCCAGCAGCCTCCGACAGATCGCTGAAGCTTTCTTT. As protein: CASSLRQIAEAFF.

A remark on this clonotype: Germline and junction disagree at one end, which may indicate a read error. The chain is built from TRBV6-5 and TRBJ2-7; 7 bases are shared with TRBD2. Germline lookup yields CDR1 MNHEY and CDR2 SVGAGI. This CDR3 region has 17 residues. The CDR3 DNA sequence: TGTGCCAGCAGTTACTCCCTGGGAGCGGGGAGCTCCTACGGGCAGTACTTC. Translation: CASSYSLGAGSSYGQYF.

This clonotype has just a few counts. The J gene is TRBJ2-5, the V gene TRBV12-3 or TRBV12-4; possible D gene TRBD2, 7 bases. This CDR3 comprises 15 residues. Trimming cost V 6 bases and J 7 bases, with 21 bases left between them. The CDR3 DNA follows: TGTGCCAGCAGCCACCTTACTAGCGTAGGGGGGACCCAGTACTTC. It encodes CASSHLTSVGGTQYF.

As concerns this clonotype: A single base separates this from a much larger clone, so it may be a read error. CDR3 protein: CASSVGRGQETQSF. The CDR3 coding sequence is TGTGCCAGCAGCGTCGGCCGGGGCCAAGAGACCCAGTCCTTC. The rearrangement joins TRBV9 to TRBJ2-5; D possibly matches TRBD1 or TRBD2 (5 bases each). The germline gives CDR1 SGDLS, CDR2 YYNGEE. The CDR3 is 14 amino acids.

V gene TRBV10-2 combines with J gene TRBJ2-1; D is perhaps TRBD1 or TRBD2 (6 bases each). V was shortened by 6 bases and J by 4 bases, with 16 bases between the two germline ends. Germline V gene sequence: CDR1 WSHSY, CDR2 SAAADI. The CDR3 is 15 amino acids. CDR3 sequence (DNA): TGCGCCAGCAGCAGGGGTAGCGGTACTTACAATGAGCAGTTCTTC. As protein: CASSRGSGTYNEQFF.

This clonotype occurred many times. The chain recombines TRBV6-5 with TRBJ2-1; 10 bases agree with TRBD2. The germline gives CDR1 MNHEY, CDR2 SVGAGI. V lost 6 bases and J lost 8; bases outside the gene matches: 13. The CDR3 contains 16 residues. Written as DNA, the CDR3 is TGTGCCAGCAGCTCGGAGGCTAGCGGGAGTATAGATGAGCAGTTCTTC. As protein: CASSSEASGSIDEQFF.

This clonotype was observed a handful of times. The V gene is TRBV10-3, the J gene TRBJ1-1; 7 nucleotides line up with TRBD1. V shed 2 bases, J shed 5 bases, and the junction held 2 bases outside the gene matches. The germline gives CDR1 ENHRY, CDR2 SYGVKD. CDR3 size: 13 residues. In DNA, the CDR3 is TGTGCCATCAGTGAGGCAGGGGGAACTGAAGCTTTCTTT. It encodes CAISEAGGTEAFF.